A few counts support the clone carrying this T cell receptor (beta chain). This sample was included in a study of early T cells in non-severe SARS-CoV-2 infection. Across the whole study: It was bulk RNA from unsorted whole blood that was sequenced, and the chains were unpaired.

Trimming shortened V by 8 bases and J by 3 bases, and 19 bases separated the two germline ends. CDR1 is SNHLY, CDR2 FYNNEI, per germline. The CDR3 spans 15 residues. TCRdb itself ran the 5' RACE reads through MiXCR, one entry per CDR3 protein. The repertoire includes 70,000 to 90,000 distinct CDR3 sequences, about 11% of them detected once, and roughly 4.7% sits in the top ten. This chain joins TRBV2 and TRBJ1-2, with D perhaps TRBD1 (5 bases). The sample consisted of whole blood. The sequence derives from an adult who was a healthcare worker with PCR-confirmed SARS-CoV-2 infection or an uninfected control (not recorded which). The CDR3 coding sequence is TGTGCCAGCGGGGACTCAGGGACTTTTGACTATGGCTACACCTTC. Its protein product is CASGDSGTFDYGYTF.